This T cell receptor beta chain was sequenced for a study of CD8+ T cells in alopecia areata. RNA, once extracted, was reverse transcribed into cDNA for use as the sequencing template. Clones were read by immunoSEQ multiplex PCR, and TCRdb kept only the in-frame ones, dropping some. This table holds tens of thousands of clones, about 96% found once. Trimming took 5 bases from V and 4 from J, leaving 19 bases between them. This CDR3 contains 16 residues. Germline loops: CDR1 SEHNR, CDR2 FQNEAQ (reference sequence). The sequences come from CD8+ T cells sorted from blood, collected at week 0. This receptor was identified in a human donor with alopecia areata. The V and J genes are TRBV7-9 and TRBJ2-3; possibly TRBD1 or TRBD2 for D (7 bases each). CDR3 bases: TGTGCCAGCAGCCTCCCAGGGGGGGGTGGTGCAGATACGCAGTATTTT. As protein: CASSLPGGGGADTQYF. The full variable domain, with the rest looked up from reference TRBV7-9 and TRBJ2-3, is DTGVSQNPRHKITKRGQNVTFRCDPISEHNRLYWYRQTLGQGPEFLTYFQNEAQLEKSRLLSDRFSAERPKGSFSTLEIQRTEQGDSAMYLCASSLPGGGGADTQYFGPGTRLTVL.